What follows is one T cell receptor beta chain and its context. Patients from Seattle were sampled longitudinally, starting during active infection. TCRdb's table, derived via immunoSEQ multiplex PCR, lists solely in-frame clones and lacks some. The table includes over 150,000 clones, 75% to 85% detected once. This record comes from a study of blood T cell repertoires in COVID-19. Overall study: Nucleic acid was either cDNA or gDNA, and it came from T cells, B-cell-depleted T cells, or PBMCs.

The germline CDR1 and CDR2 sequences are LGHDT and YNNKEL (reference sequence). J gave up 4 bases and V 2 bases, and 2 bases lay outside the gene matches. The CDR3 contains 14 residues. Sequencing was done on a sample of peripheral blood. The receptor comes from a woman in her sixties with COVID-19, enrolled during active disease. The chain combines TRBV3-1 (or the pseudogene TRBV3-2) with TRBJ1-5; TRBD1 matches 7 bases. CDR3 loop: CASSQSTGNQPQHF. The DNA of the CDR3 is TGTGCCAGCAGCCAATCGACAGGGAATCAGCCCCAGCATTTT.